What follows is one T cell receptor (beta chain) and its context. This entry belongs to a study of patients and donors after allogeneic stem cell transplantation. TCRdb ran MiXCR on the RT-PCR reads and lists one entry per CDR3 protein. Of 800,000 to 1,000,000 distinct CDR3 sequences listed, approximately 19% are singletons. The sequence was obtained from a human donor who was either an allogeneic HSCT recipient or a stem cell or donor lymphocyte infusion donor (not recorded which). It is not recorded whose cells these are; they may come from a transplant donor. Material for sequencing was blood, either unsorted or a sorted T cell fraction (not recorded which).

The CDR3 is CASSLRDRVHNEQFF. The CDR3 region has the DNA TGTGCCAGCAGCTTACGAGACAGGGTGCACAATGAGCAGTTCTTC. V is TRBV7-9 and J is TRBJ2-1; TRBD1 agrees at 7 bases. The CDR3 sequence is 15 residues long. The germline V gene encodes CDR1 SEHNR and CDR2 FQNEAQ (reference sequence). V was clipped by 2 bases and J by 5 bases; unmatched bases: 6.